What follows are 2 T cell receptor beta chains derived from one specimen sequenced in a study of metastatic and nonmetastatic thyroid tumors. With MiXCR, TCRdb called clones anew from the PCR reads. The sample has tens of thousands of clones; around 21% are singletons. Patients had received no treatment of any kind before thyroid surgery. What was sequenced was blood. These receptors all come from a female donor with papillary thyroid cancer or a benign thyroid nodule (not recorded which). Some clones in this sample may be carry-over from other donors' samples.

This clone was picked up many times. The genes are TRBV7-8 and TRBJ2-7, with D possibly being TRBD2 (5 bases). From germline, CDR1 is SGHVS and CDR2 FQNEAQ. The germline V and J ends were trimmed by 8 bases and 5 bases, with 22 bases remaining between them. CDR3 length: 15 residues. This CDR3 is CASLSSSRRSDEQYF. The CDR3 DNA sequence: TGTGCCAGCCTGTCTTCTAGCCGTCGATCGGACGAGCAGTACTTC.

This clone has a handful of counts. The V and J genes are TRBV4-2 and TRBJ2-7, with D possibly TRBD1 on 5 matching bases. Per germline, CDR1 LGHNA and CDR2 YNFKEQ. The V end lost 0 bases, the J end lost 2 bases, and 14 bases lay between the germline ends. This CDR3 has 16 residues. CDR3 DNA sequence: TGTGCCAGCAGCCAAGATTTGGGCGACAGTGCCTACGAGCAGTACTTC. Residues: CASSQDLGDSAYEQYF.